This is a list of T cell receptor beta chains from one sample in a study of shared clonotypes between healthy human individuals. This table comes from immunoSEQ multiplex PCR, and its TCRdb copy is limited to in-frame clones, with some not included. Of a few million clones listed, about 92% are singletons. Sequencing was carried out using naive CD4+ T cells sorted from blood. The receptors come from a man between 18 and 29 years old in good health. Each CDR3 is given with its conserved first and last residue. A D gene is named only where the DNA matches it firmly. Only some rows state a clone size, as once, few, many or a class for expanded clones.

>13|TRBD2|TRBJ2-7|once|TRBV5-1
CASSLGLAGEQYF
TGCGCCAGCAGCTTGGGGCTAGCGGGAGAGCAGTACTTC
>15|.|TRBJ1-6|.|TRBV18
CASSSPTGENSPLHF
TGTGCCAGCTCCAGCCCTACCGGAGAAAATTCACCCCTCCACTTT
>15|.|TRBJ1-6|.|TRBV25-1
CASSEGQGRGSPLHF
TGTGCCAGCAGTGAAGGGCAGGGACGAGGTTCACCCCTCCACTTT
>13|TRBD2|TRBJ2-2|.|TRBV10-3
CAISGTREGELFF
TGTGCCATCAGTGGGACTAGGGAAGGGGAGCTGTTTTTT
>14|.|TRBJ1-1|.|TRBV10-3
CAIRGHDDDREAFF
TGTGCCATCAGGGGACACGACGACGATCGCGAAGCTTTCTTT
>15|TRBD2|TRBJ2-7|.|TRBV5-4
CASSFLSGSPGEQYF
TGTGCCAGCAGCTTCCTTAGCGGGAGTCCCGGCGAGCAGTACTTC
>14|.|TRBJ1-3|few|TRBV2
CASKDSDSGNTIYF
TGTGCCAGCAAAGACAGCGACTCTGGAAACACCATATATTTT
>15|.|TRBJ1-3|.|TRBV9
CASSVRDRSGNTIYF
TGTGCCAGCAGCGTCAGGGACCGGTCTGGAAACACCATATATTTT
>13|TRBD1|TRBJ1-4|.|TRBV29-1
CSAAGQGNEKLFF
TGCAGCGCTGCGGGACAGGGTAATGAAAAACTGTTTTTT
>12|.|TRBJ1-1|.|TRBV28
CASSPPAGGAFF
TGTGCCAGCAGTCCCCCCGCTGGAGGGGCTTTCTTT
>14|.|TRBJ2-1|.|TRBV9
CASSVGPTDNEQFF
TGTGCCAGCAGCGTAGGCCCGACAGACAATGAGCAGTTCTTC
>15|.|TRBJ2-5|.|TRBV7-2
CASSTLEQPQETQYF
TGTGCCAGCAGCACTCTAGAACAACCCCAAGAGACCCAGTACTTC
>12|.|TRBJ2-7|.|TRBV10-3
CAISNGTYEQYF
TGTGCCATCTCGAACGGGACCTACGAGCAGTACTTC
>17|.|TRBJ2-7|.|TRBV5-4
CASSNRSGTQGAYEQYF
TGTGCCAGCAGCAATCGCTCCGGGACCCAAGGGGCCTACGAGCAGTACTTC
>15|TRBD1|TRBJ2-1|.|TRBV10-3
CAISPQGATYNEQFF
TGTGCCATCAGCCCACAGGGGGCAACGTACAATGAGCAGTTCTTC
>16|TRBD1|TRBJ1-4|.|TRBV5-1
CASSLEGDRDNEKLFF
TGCGCCAGCAGCTTGGAAGGGGACAGGGATAATGAAAAACTGTTTTTT
>14|.|TRBJ1-3|.|TRBV19
CASRGPTSGNTIYF
TGTGCCAGTAGAGGTCCCACTTCTGGAAACACCATATATTTT
>16|.|TRBJ1-4|.|TRBV10-3
CAISKGGVATNEKLFF
TGTGCCATCTCAAAAGGGGGGGTAGCAACTAATGAAAAACTGTTTTTT
>17|TRBD2|TRBJ2-1|.|TRBV5-4
CASSLAGTSGRRNEQFF
TGTGCCAGCAGCTTGGCCGGGACTAGCGGGAGGCGCAATGAGCAGTTCTTC
>15|.|TRBJ1-3|once|TRBV7-2
CASSSDRFSGNTIYF
TGTGCCAGCAGCTCTGACAGGTTCTCTGGAAACACCATATATTTT
>15|.|TRBJ1-3|.|TRBV30
CAWSVSAYSGNTIYF
TGTGCCTGGAGTGTCAGTGCTTACTCTGGAAACACCATATATTTT
>14|TRBD1|TRBJ2-7|.|TRBV19
CASNLGTGSYEQYF
TGTGCCAGTAATCTGGGGACAGGCTCCTACGAGCAGTACTTC
>13|.|TRBJ2-3|.|TRBV11-1
CASSSQRSDTQYF
TGTGCCAGCAGTTCCCAAAGATCCGATACGCAGTATTTT
>14|.|TRBJ1-5|.|TRBV5-5
CASSPTGYNQPQHF
TGTGCCAGCAGCCCGACGGGGTACAATCAGCCCCAGCATTTT
>15|.|TRBJ1-2|.|TRBV18
CASSQPGTVTYGYTF
TGTGCCAGCTCACAACCGGGTACAGTCACCTATGGCTACACCTTC
>15|TRBD1|TRBJ2-5|.|TRBV19
CASSPRTGSQETQYF
TGTGCCAGTAGCCCCCGGACAGGGTCGCAAGAGACCCAGTACTTC
>15|.|TRBJ1-3|.|TRBV2
CASVESGGSGNTIYF
TGTGCCAGCGTGGAGAGCGGGGGCTCTGGAAACACCATATATTTT
>14|.|TRBJ2-3|once|TRBV19
CASKGRTITDTQYF
TGTGCCAGTAAGGGACGGACGATCACAGATACGCAGTATTTT
>13|.|TRBJ1-2|.|TRBV5-1
CASSLEVPYGYTF
TGCGCCAGCAGCTTGGAGGTTCCCTATGGCTACACCTTC
>15|TRBD1|TRBJ1-2|.|TRBV28
CASRGTGMTNYGYTF
TGTGCCAGCAGAGGGACAGGGATGACTAACTATGGCTACACCTTC
>16|.|TRBJ1-3|.|TRBV10-3
CAISESSGREEGTIYF
TGTGCCATCAGTGAGTCTTCTGGCAGGGAGGAGGGAACCATATATTTT
>14|.|TRBJ1-1|.|TRBV6-1
CASRPSHSRAEAFF
TGTGCCAGCAGGCCCAGTCATTCGAGGGCTGAAGCTTTCTTT
>13|.|TRBJ2-7|.|TRBV7-8
CASSLKAFSEQYF
TGTGCCAGCAGCTTAAAAGCGTTTAGCGAGCAGTACTTC
>15|.|TRBJ2-6|.|TRBV5-6
CASSQDYSGANVLTF
TGTGCCAGCAGCCAGGATTACTCTGGGGCCAACGTCCTGACTTTC
>13|TRBD1|TRBJ1-4|.|TRBV30
CAWSTGAAEKLFF
TGTGCCTGGTCGACAGGGGCGGCAGAAAAACTGTTTTTT
>17|.|TRBJ2-2|.|TRBV7-9
CASRSPQGQGDTGELFF
TGTGCCAGCAGGTCCCCTCAGGGCCAAGGGGACACCGGGGAGCTGTTTTTT
>15|TRBD2|TRBJ2-2|.|TRBV6-1
CASSGLAANTGELFF
TGTGCCAGCTCGGGACTAGCAGCGAACACCGGGGAGCTGTTTTTT
>14|.|TRBJ2-7|once|TRBV28
CASSELLYSYEQYF
TGTGCCAGCAGTGAACTCCTTTACTCCTACGAGCAGTACTTC
>13|TRBD1|TRBJ1-6|.|TRBV2
CASRGGGFSPLHF
TGTGCCAGCAGAGGAGGGGGCTTTTCACCCCTCCACTTT
>14|.|TRBJ1-2|.|TRBV6-5
CASSYEGGGYGYTF
TGTGCCAGCAGTTATGAGGGGGGGGGCTATGGCTACACCTTC
>15|.|TRBJ1-2|.|TRBV6-5
CASRRYRETNYGYTF
TGTGCCAGCAGACGGTACAGGGAGACTAACTATGGCTACACCTTC
>14|.|TRBJ1-2|few|TRBV11-2
CASSPYDRNYGYTF
TGTGCCAGCAGCCCTTACGACAGGAACTATGGCTACACCTTC
>15|TRBD1|TRBJ2-5|.|TRBV30
CAWSTGQGARETQYF
TGTGCCTGGAGTACCGGACAGGGGGCTCGTGAGACCCAGTACTTC
>17|.|TRBJ2-7|once|TRBV7-8
CASSSTLGAGNIYEQYF
TGTGCCAGCAGCTCGACGTTAGGGGCGGGAAACATATACGAGCAGTACTTC